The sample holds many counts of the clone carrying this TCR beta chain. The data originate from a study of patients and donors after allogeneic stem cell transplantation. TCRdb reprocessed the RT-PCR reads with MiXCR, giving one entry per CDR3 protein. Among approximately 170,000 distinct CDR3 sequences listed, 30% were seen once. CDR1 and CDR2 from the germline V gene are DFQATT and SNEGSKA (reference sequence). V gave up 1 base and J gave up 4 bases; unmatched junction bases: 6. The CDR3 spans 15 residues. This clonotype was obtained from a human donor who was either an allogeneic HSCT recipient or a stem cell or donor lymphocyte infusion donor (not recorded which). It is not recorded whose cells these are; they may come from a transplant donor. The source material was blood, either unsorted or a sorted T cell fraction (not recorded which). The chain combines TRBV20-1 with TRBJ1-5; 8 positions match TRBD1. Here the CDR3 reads CSARASWTGNQPQHF. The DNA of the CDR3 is TGCAGTGCTAGAGCTTCCTGGACAGGGAATCAGCCCCAGCATTTT.